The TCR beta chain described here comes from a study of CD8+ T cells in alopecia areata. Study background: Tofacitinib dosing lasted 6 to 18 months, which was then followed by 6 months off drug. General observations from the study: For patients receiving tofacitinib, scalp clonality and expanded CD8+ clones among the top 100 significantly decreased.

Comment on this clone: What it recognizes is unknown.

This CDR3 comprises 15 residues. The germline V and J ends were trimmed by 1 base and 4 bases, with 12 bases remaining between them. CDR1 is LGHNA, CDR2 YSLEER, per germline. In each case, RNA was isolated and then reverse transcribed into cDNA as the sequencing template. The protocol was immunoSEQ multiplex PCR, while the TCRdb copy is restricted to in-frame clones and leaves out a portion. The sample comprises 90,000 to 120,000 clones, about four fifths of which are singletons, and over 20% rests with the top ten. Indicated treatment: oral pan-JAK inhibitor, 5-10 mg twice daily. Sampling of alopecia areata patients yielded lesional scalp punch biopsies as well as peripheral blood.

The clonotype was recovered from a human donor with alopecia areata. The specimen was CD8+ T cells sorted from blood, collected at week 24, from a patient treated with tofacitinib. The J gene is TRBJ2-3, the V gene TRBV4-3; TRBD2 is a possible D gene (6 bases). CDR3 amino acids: CASSQASAGADTQYF. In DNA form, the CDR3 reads TGCGCCAGCAGCCAAGCTTCAGCGGGCGCAGATACGCAGTATTTT.